This T cell receptor (beta chain) was captured by sequencing in a study of vaccination effects on CD4 cells after COVID-19. Study observations and caveats: Marked clonal contraction was seen late after vaccination (in both infection- and vaccine-induced clones).

A word on this clone: Antigen unknown.

Expansion with viral peptide pools was applied to antigen-specific CD4+ T cells by the ViraFEST assay prior to sequencing. Cultured cells yielded isolated CD4+ T cells after nine to ten days. None of the vaccinated had previously contracted SARS-CoV-2, and their nucleocapsid antibodies tested negative. Germline CDR1 is SGDLS and CDR2 is YYNGEE. V lost 2 bases to trimming and J lost 6 bases; unmatched junction nucleotides: 4. CDR3 length equals 16 residues. Assay: immunoSEQ multiplex PCR; the TCRdb copy retains only in-frame clones and omits some. The repertoire holds around 55,000 clones, with around 70% as singletons.

V usage is TRBV9 and J usage is TRBJ1-6; TRBD1 aligns across 11 bases. This TCR came from a human donor who received a COVID-19 vaccine. This specimen was CD4+ T cells from PBMCs cultured with SARS-CoV-2 spike peptides, taken before COVID-19 vaccination. The CDR3 sequence is CASSVGTGGSNSPLHF. The DNA of the CDR3 is TGTGCCAGCAGCGTGGGGACAGGGGGTTCTAATTCACCCCTCCACTTT.